What follows are 6 T cell receptor beta chains derived from one specimen sequenced in a study of blood T cells in healthy people across ages. Together with a sample-barcoded 5' primer, a J-beta primer mix was included in a second PCR lasting roughly 6 to 12 cycles. MiXCR, applied by TCRdb to the 5' RACE reads, yields one record per CDR3 protein. This sample yields around 800,000 distinct CDR3 sequences, of which about 55% are seen a single time; 40% to 50% belongs to the top ten. Sequencing used blood. These receptors originate from an older man in good health.

This rearrangement joins TRBV11-2 to TRBJ2-5; D is unresolved. The CDR3 contains 12 residues. Trimming cost V 5 bases and J 3 bases, with 7 bases left between them. Germline CDR1 and CDR2: SGHAT and FQNNGV. The CDR3, as DNA: TGTGCCAGCAGCGCCCTAGAAGAGACCCAGTACTTC. Its protein product is CASSALEETQYF.

This clonotype was picked up a small number of times. The chain uses TRBV29-1 and TRBJ2-5; D perhaps matches TRBD2 (5 bases). Trimming stripped 5 bases from V and 3 bases from J, with 10 bases between. The germline CDR1 and CDR2 sequences are SQVTM and ANQGSEA. This CDR3 is built from 12 residues. CDR3 in DNA: TGCAGCGTTAGCGGCCTAGAAGAGACCCAGTACTTC. This codes for CSVSGLEETQYF.

The V and J genes are TRBV7-2 and TRBJ1-2, with D perhaps matching TRBD1 (5 bases). CDR3 length: 13 amino acids. Germline CDR1 is SGHTA and CDR2 is FQGNSA. V was clipped by 5 bases and J by 7 bases, with 14 bases between them. In DNA form, the CDR3 reads TGTGCCAGCAGCGTAGAAAGGGGCGCTGGCTACACCTTC. Amino acid sequence: CASSVERGAGYTF.

This sequence joins TRBV2 and TRBJ2-7, with TRBD2 matching over 9 bases. The CDR3 contains 14 residues. The germline gives CDR1 SNHLY, CDR2 FYNNEI. The junction had 10 bases not matched to a gene; V was cut back by 6 bases and J by 7 bases. CDR3 nucleotides: TGTGCCAGCAGGAAAGCGGGAGGCGAGAATGAGCAGTACTTC. It translates to CASRKAGGENEQYF.

This clonotype was counted between two and nine times. V is TRBV20-1 and J is TRBJ2-1; possibly TRBD2 for D (5 bases). This CDR3 contains 12 residues. The V gene lost 0 bases and the J gene lost 13 bases, with 13 bases spanning the gap. Per the germline V gene, CDR1 is DFQATT and CDR2 is SNEGSKA (reference sequence). CDR3 sequence: CSAREGGLGQFF. CDR3 DNA sequence: TGCAGTGCTAGAGAGGGCGGGCTGGGCCAGTTCTTC.

The chain couples TRBV7-2 to TRBJ2-7; D uncertain. The CDR3 runs to 16 residues. Germline V gene data show CDR1 as SGHTA and CDR2 as FQGNSA. V was pared by 4 bases and J by 0 bases, with 16 bases between. In nucleotides, the CDR3 is TGTGCCAGCAGCTCTGGGGTAGGACGCCCCTCCTACGAGCAGTACTTC. This codes for CASSSGVGRPSYEQYF.